The rows below give T cell receptor beta chains drawn from one sample of a study of a mutant IDH1 vaccine in newly diagnosed glioma. Some clones are missing from TCRdb's copy, which holds only in-frame ones; the method was immunoSEQ multiplex PCR. The table lists around 37,000 clones, around nine tenths of them singletons. This sample comprised PBMCs, obtained from a glioma patient treated with radiotherapy, temozolomide or both. These receptors originate from a man between 18 and 35 years old with glioma. The CDR3 runs from the conserved cysteine through the conserved F or W. Fields, in order: CDR3 protein, CDR3 DNA, J gene, D gene, V gene, clone size, CDR3 length. A D gene is named only where the DNA matches it firmly. For some rows the clone size is stated as once, few or many, or as a class when expanded; others skip it.

CASSQDIGGRVSPLHF	TGTGCCAGCAGCCAAGATATCGGGGGACGAGTTTCACCCCTCCACTTT	TRBJ1-6	NA	TRBV4-2	NA	16
CAWSWTGGEGYTF	TGTGCCTGGAGTTGGACAGGGGGTGAGGGCTACACCTTC	TRBJ1-2	TRBD1	TRBV30	NA	13
CASSPGASQPQHF	TGTGCCAGCAGCCCCGGAGCGAGTCAGCCCCAGCATTTT	TRBJ1-5	NA	TRBV7-6	NA	13
CASSFGGVGAFF	TGTGCCAGCAGTTTCGGTGGGGTCGGAGCTTTCTTT	TRBJ1-1	NA	TRBV28	NA	12
CASSLQGMNTEAFF	TGTGCCAGCAGCTTACAGGGCATGAACACTGAAGCTTTCTTT	TRBJ1-1	NA	TRBV7-9	NA	14
CASSPSERVETQYF	TGTGCCAGCTCGCCTTCTGAAAGGGTGGAGACCCAGTACTTC	TRBJ2-5	NA	TRBV18	NA	14
CASSSGRTFFADTQYF	TGTGCCAGCAGCTCGGGACGGACCTTCTTCGCAGATACGCAGTATTTT	TRBJ2-3	NA	TRBV7-2	NA	16
CASSLKGRGTEAFF	TGTGCCAGCAGCTTAAAGGGCCGGGGCACTGAAGCTTTCTTT	TRBJ1-1	NA	TRBV5-4	NA	14
CASSQQSNQPQHF	TGTGCCAGCAGCCAACAAAGCAATCAGCCCCAGCATTTT	TRBJ1-5	NA	TRBV4-2	NA	13
CASRTSPRTGGEQYF	TGTGCCAGCCGGACTTCACCTAGGACAGGCGGGGAGCAGTACTTC	TRBJ2-7	TRBD1	TRBV6-1	NA	15
CAWSAGLSETQYF	TGTGCCTGGAGTGCGGGACTCTCGGAGACCCAGTACTTC	TRBJ2-5	NA	TRBV30	NA	13
CASSQQGFLTEAFF	TGTGCCAGTAGCCAGCAGGGTTTCCTCACTGAAGCTTTCTTT	TRBJ1-1	NA	TRBV19	NA	14
CAWSIGGGRWQHF	TGTGCCTGGAGTATAGGGGGTGGAAGGTGGCAGCATTTT	TRBJ1-5	NA	TRBV30	NA	13
CASSPGGRDSNQPQHF	TGTGCCAGCAGTCCAGGGGGCAGGGACAGTAATCAGCCCCAGCATTTT	TRBJ1-5	TRBD1	TRBV28	NA	16
CASSQAGEGSGANVLTF	TGCGCCAGCAGCCAAGCAGGGGAAGGGTCTGGGGCCAACGTCCTGACTTTC	TRBJ2-6	NA	TRBV4-3	NA	17
CASRLLEGHQPQHF	TGTGCCAGCAGGCTTCTCGAGGGGCACCAGCCCCAGCATTTT	TRBJ1-5	NA	TRBV2	NA	14
CASSFSGAYEQYF	TGTGCCAGCAGTTTCAGCGGAGCCTACGAGCAGTACTTC	TRBJ2-7	NA	TRBV27	NA	13
CASSASLDYTDTQYF	TGTGCCAGCAGTGCATCACTAGATTACACAGATACGCAGTATTTT	TRBJ2-3	NA	TRBV6-4	NA	15
CASSVSPASGANVLTF	TGTGCCAGCAGCGTATCCCCCGCCTCTGGGGCCAACGTCCTGACTTTC	TRBJ2-6	NA	TRBV9	NA	16
CASRGQRPTNEKLFF	TGTGCCAGCAGGGGACAGCGACCAACTAATGAAAAACTGTTTTTT	TRBJ1-4	TRBD1	TRBV6-1	NA	15
CASSPGDSLVVNTEAFF	TGCGCCAGCAGCCCAGGGGACTCCTTGGTCGTAAACACTGAAGCTTTCTTT	TRBJ1-1	NA	TRBV5-1	NA	17
CASSLGQGVQPQHF	TGTGCCAGCAGCTTAGGACAGGGTGTTCAGCCCCAGCATTTT	TRBJ1-5	TRBD1	TRBV5-8	few	14
CASSGTGSTAGTDTQYF	TGTGCCAGCTCCGGGACAGGCTCAACCGCGGGCACAGATACGCAGTATTTT	TRBJ2-3	TRBD1	TRBV18	NA	17
CASSQRATYNEQFF	TGTGCCAGCAGCCAGCGAGCTACCTACAATGAGCAGTTCTTC	TRBJ2-1	NA	TRBV14	NA	14